The table lists the clone carrying this T cell receptor (beta chain) with a few counts. Its matching antigen is unknown. Using immunoSEQ multiplex PCR, the repertoire was profiled, and TCRdb retains in-frame clones only, with some absent. The table lists tens of thousands of clones, roughly 70% of them singletons. The data were obtained in a study of radiotherapy plus CTLA-4 blockade in lung cancer. Study conclusions and caveats: After radiotherapy and ipilimumab, tumor-derived clones expanded in peripheral blood.

Per the germline V gene, CDR1 is SGHTA and CDR2 is FQGTGA. Between the trimmed V and J ends, which lost 10 bases and 10 bases, there was a span of 20 bases. The CDR3 is 13 amino acids. This clonotype was sampled from a human donor with non-small cell lung cancer that progressed on radiotherapy plus ipilimumab. The sequencing used peripheral blood, collected from a patient treated with radiotherapy plus ipilimumab. The chain has TRBV7-3 and TRBJ2-1, with D perhaps matching TRBD2 (5 bases). Here the CDR3 reads CATGVRAPREQFF. The CDR3 region has the DNA TGTGCCACCGGGGTAAGGGCTCCCAGGGAGCAGTTCTTC.